This paragraph covers one T cell receptor beta chain sequence. The V and J ends lost 0 bases and 7 bases respectively, with 19 bases between them. The CDR3 sequence is 16 residues long. Germline CDR1 is SGHRS and CDR2 is YFSETQ. Using immunoSEQ multiplex PCR, the repertoire was profiled, and TCRdb retains in-frame clones only, with some absent. Of 110,000 or so clones in the sample, more than 75% were seen once. This sample stems from a study of blood T cell repertoires in COVID-19. At the level of the study: From T cells, B-cell-depleted T cells, or PBMCs came the material, which was cDNA or gDNA.

The sample taken for sequencing was peripheral blood. The sequence was obtained from a man aged 35 to 55 with acute or convalescent COVID-19. The genes are TRBV5-1 and TRBJ1-1; TRBD1 might be the D (5 bases). CDR3 sequence: CASSLGTLKGEIEAFF. The DNA of the CDR3 is TGCGCCAGCAGCTTGGGGACCCTAAAAGGGGAAATTGAAGCTTTCTTT. Combining the CDR3 with reference TRBV5-1 and TRBJ1-1 gives the whole variable domain KAGVTQTPRYLIKTRGQQVTLSCSPISGHRSVSWYQQTPGQGLQFLFEYFSETQRNKGNFPGRFSGRQFSNSRSEMNVSTLELGDSALYLCASSLGTLKGEIEAFFGQGTRLTVV.